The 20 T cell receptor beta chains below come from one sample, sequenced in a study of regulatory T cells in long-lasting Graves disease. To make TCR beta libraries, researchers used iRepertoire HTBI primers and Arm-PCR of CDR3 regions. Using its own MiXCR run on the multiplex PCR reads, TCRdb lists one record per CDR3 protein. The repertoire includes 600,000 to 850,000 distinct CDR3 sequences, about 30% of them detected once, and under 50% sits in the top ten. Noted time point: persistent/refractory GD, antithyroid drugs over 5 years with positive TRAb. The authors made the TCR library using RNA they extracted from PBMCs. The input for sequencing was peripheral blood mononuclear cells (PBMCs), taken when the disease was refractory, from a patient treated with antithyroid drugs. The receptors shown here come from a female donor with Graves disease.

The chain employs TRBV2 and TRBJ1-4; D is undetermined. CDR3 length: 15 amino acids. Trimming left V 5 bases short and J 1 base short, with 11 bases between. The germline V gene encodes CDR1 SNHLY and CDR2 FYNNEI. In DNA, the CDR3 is TGTGCCAGCAGTATCGTTGGTGGAACTAATGAAAAACTGTTTTTT. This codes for CASSIVGGTNEKLFF.

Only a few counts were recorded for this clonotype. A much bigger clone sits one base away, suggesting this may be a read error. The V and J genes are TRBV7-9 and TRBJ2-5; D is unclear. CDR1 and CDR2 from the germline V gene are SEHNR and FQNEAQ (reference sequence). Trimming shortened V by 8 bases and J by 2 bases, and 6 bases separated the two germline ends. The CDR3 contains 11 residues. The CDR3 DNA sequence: TGTGCCAGCGGCGTGCAAGAGACCCAGTACTTC. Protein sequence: CASGVQETQYF.

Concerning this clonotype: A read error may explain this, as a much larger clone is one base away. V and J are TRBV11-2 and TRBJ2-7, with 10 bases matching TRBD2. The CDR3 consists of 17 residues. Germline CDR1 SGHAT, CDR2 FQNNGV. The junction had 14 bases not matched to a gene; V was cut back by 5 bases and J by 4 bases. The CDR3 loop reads CASSPFYGASGSYEQYF. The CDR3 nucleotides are TGTGCCAGCAGCCCATTTTACGGGGCTAGCGGGAGTTACGAGCAGTACTTC.

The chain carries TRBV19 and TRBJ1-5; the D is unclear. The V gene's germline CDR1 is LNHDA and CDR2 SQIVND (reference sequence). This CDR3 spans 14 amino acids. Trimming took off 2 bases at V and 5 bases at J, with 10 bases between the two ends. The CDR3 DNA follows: TGTGCCAGTAGTATATTTGGTAACGATCAGCCCCAGCATTTT. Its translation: CASSIFGNDQPQHF. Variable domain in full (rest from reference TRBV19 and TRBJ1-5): DGGITQSPKYLFRKEGQNVTLSCEQNLNHDAMYWYRQDPGQGLRLIYYSQIVNDFQKGDIAEGYSVSREKKESFPLTVTSAQKNPTAFYLCASSIFGNDQPQHFGDGTRLSIL.

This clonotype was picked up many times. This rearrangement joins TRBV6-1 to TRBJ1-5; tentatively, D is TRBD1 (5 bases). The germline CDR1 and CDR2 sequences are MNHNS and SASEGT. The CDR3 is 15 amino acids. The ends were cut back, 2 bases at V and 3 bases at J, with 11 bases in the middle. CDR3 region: CASSEWLQANQPQHF. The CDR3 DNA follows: TGTGCCAGCAGTGAATGGTTACAGGCCAATCAGCCCCAGCATTTT.

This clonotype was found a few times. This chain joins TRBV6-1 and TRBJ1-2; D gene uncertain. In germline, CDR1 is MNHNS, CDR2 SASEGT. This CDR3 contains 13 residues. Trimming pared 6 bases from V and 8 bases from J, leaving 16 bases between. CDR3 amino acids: CASRNGGRGGYTF. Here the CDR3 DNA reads TGTGCCAGCAGGAACGGTGGAAGAGGCGGCTACACCTTC.

The CDR3 protein is CASSRREGPYEQYF. The CDR3 DNA reads TGTGCCAGCTCACGGCGGGAGGGTCCCTACGAGCAGTACTTC. The genes are TRBV18 and TRBJ2-7; TRBD2 aligns across 9 bases. The CDR3 runs to 14 residues. The germline CDR1 and CDR2 sequences are KGHSH and LQKENI. J was trimmed by 2 bases and V by 4 bases; bases with no gene match: 3.

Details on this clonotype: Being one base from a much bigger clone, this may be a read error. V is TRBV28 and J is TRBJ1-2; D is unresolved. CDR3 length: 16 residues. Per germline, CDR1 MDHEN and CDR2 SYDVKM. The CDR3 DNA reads TGTGCCAGCAGCTTAAATTTTGCAAGACCTAACCATGGCTACACCTTC. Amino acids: CASSLNFARPNHGYTF.

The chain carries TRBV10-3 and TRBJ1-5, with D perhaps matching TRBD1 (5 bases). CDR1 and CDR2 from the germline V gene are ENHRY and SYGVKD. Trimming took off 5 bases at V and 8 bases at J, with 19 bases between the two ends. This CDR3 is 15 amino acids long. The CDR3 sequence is CAISKGGGAGEPQHF. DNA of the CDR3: TGTGCCATCAGTAAAGGAGGTGGGGCCGGCGAGCCCCAGCATTTT.

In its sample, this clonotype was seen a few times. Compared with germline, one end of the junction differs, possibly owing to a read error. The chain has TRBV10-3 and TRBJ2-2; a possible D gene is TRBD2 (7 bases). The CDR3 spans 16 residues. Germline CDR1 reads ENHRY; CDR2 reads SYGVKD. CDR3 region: CASSRGGTSNTGELFF. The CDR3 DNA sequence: TGTGCCAGCAGTAGGGGGGGGACATCGAACACCGGGGAGCTGTTTTTT.

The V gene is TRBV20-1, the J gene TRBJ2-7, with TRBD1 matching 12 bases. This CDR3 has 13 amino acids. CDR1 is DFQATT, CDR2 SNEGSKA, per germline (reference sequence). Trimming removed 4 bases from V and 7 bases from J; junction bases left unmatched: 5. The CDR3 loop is CSAKGQGAGEQYF. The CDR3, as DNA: TGCAGTGCTAAGGGACAGGGGGCAGGAGAGCAGTACTTC.

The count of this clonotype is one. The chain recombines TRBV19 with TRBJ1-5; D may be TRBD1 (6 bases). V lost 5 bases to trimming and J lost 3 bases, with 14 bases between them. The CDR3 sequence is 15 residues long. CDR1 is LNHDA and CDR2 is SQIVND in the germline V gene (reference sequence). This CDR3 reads CASSSRAGDNQPQHF. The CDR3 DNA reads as TGTGCCAGTAGTTCCAGGGCAGGGGACAATCAGCCCCAGCATTTT.

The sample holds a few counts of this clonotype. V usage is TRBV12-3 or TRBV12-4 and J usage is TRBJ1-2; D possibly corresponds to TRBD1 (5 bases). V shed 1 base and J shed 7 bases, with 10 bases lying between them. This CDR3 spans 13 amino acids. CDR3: CASSLGRGVGYTF. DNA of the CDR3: TGTGCCAGCAGTTTAGGGAGGGGCGTTGGCTACACCTTC.

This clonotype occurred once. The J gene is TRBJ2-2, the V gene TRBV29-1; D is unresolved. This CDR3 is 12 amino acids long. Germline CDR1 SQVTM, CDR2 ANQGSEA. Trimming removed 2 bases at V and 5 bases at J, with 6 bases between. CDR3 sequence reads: CSVERSTGELFF. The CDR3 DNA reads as TGCAGCGTTGAAAGGTCTACCGGGGAGCTGTTTTTT.

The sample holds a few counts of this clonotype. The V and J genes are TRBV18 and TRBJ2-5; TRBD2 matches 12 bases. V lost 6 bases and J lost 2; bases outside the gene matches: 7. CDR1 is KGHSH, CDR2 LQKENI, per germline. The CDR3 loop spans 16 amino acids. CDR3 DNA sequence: TGTGCCAGCTCCCACGGACTAGCGGGATGGCAAGAGACCCAGTACTTC. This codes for CASSHGLAGWQETQYF.

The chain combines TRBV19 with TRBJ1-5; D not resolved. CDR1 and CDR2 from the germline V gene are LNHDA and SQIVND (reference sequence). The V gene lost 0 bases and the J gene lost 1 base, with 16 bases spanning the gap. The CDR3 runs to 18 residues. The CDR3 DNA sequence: TGTGCCAGTAGTATAGATCTCCGAGGCGGTTGGAGCAATCAGCCCCAGCATTTT. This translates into CASSIDLRGGWSNQPQHF. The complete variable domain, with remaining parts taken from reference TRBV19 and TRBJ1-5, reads DGGITQSPKYLFRKEGQNVTLSCEQNLNHDAMYWYRQDPGQGLRLIYYSQIVNDFQKGDIAEGYSVSREKKESFPLTVTSAQKNPTAFYLCASSIDLRGGWSNQPQHFGDGTRLSIL.

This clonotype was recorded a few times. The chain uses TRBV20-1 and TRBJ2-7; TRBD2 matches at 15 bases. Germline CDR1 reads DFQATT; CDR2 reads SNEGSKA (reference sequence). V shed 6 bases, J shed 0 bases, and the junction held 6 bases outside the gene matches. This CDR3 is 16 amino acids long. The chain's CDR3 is CSAQGTSGRNSYEQYF. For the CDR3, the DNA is TGCAGTGCCCAAGGGACTAGCGGGAGGAACTCCTACGAGCAGTACTTC.

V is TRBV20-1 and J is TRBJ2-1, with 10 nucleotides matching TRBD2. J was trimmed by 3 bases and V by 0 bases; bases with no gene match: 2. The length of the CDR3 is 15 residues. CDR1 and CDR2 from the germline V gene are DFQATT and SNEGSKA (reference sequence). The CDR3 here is CSARDSGRHYNEQFF. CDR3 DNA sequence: TGCAGTGCTAGAGATAGCGGGAGGCACTACAATGAGCAGTTCTTC.

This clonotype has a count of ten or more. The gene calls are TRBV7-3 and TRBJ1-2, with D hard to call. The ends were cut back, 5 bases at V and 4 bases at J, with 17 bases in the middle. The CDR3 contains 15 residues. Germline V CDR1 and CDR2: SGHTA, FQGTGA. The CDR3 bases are TGTGCCAGCAGCCCCAGCGGGCAAGTGAGCTATGGCTACACCTTC. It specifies CASSPSGQVSYGYTF.

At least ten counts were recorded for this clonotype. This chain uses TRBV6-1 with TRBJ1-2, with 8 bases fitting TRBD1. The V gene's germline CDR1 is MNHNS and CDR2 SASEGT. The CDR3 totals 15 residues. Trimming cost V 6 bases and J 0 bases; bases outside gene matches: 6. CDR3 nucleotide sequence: TGTGCCAGCAGGCAAACAGGGGGAGCTAACTATGGCTACACCTTC. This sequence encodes CASRQTGGANYGYTF.